These 5 T cell receptor beta chains were all obtained from the same sample, sequenced in a study of cytomegalovirus exposure and HLA in healthy donors. PCR was performed using 60 Vbeta and 13 Jbeta primers. Data came from immunoSEQ multiplex PCR; TCRdb stores just in-frame clones and leaves some out. The data hold fewer than 80,000 clones, with 70% to 75% observed a single time. Sequenced: PBMCs. The origin of the receptors is a woman aged 25-40 years in good health and CMV-seronegative.

The chain joins TRBV6-5 to TRBJ2-1; 9 positions agree with TRBD1. V lost 0 bases, J lost 6 bases, and 6 bases stayed unmatched. The CDR3 has 16 amino acids. The germline V gene has CDR1 MNHEY and CDR2 SVGAGI. CDR3 in DNA: TGTGCCAGCAGTTACTCTAGGACAGGGGCCGTCAATGAGCAGTTCTTC. Protein sequence: CASSYSRTGAVNEQFF.

The J gene is TRBJ1-2, the V gene TRBV27; D unclear. The CDR3 extends over 13 amino acids. Per the germline V gene, CDR1 is MNHEY and CDR2 is SMNVEV (reference sequence). Trimming took off 2 bases at V and 8 bases at J, with 12 bases between the two ends. In nucleotides, the CDR3 is TGTGCCAGCAGTTTAACGGGGATGAGGGGCTACACCTTC. It yields the protein CASSLTGMRGYTF.

The rearrangement links TRBV11-1 to TRBJ1-1; 9 bases are shared with TRBD1. Germline V gene data show CDR1 as SGHAT and CDR2 as FQDESV (reference sequence). The V gene end was trimmed by 5 bases and the J gene end by 0 bases; junction bases not matched to a gene: 7. This CDR3 is 16 amino acids long. CDR3 sequence reads: CASSPGQGNVNTEAFF. The CDR3 nucleotides read TGTGCCAGCAGCCCAGGACAGGGGAATGTGAACACTGAAGCTTTCTTT. The full variable domain, rest sourced from reference TRBV11-1 and TRBJ1-1, is EAEVAQSPRYKITEKSQAVAFWCDPISGHATLYWYRQILGQGPELLVQFQDESVVDDSQLPKDRFSAERLKGVDSTLKIQPAELGDSAMYLCASSPGQGNVNTEAFFGQGTRLTVV.

The chain is built from TRBV10-2 and TRBJ1-3, with D hard to call. The germline CDR1 and CDR2 sequences are WSHSY and SAAADI. The CDR3 totals 13 residues. V gave up 3 bases and J gave up 4 bases, with 7 bases separating them. Here the CDR3 DNA reads TGCGCCAGCAGTGAAACCGGGGGAAACACCATATATTTT. As protein: CASSETGGNTIYF.

The chain joins TRBV28 to TRBJ2-1; 8 positions agree with TRBD1. This CDR3 has 15 residues. Germline CDR1 and CDR2: MDHEN and SYDVKM. With 5 bases clipped from V and 4 bases from J, the junction kept 7 bases outside the gene matches. The CDR3: CASSPGQGDYNEQFF. In nucleotides, the CDR3 is TGTGCCAGCAGTCCCGGACAGGGAGATTACAATGAGCAGTTCTTC.